This T cell receptor beta chain comes out of a study of cytomegalovirus exposure and HLA in healthy donors. Study results and limitations: Sequence variants that were highly shared formed a cluster that was likely a sequencing artifact.

Comment on this clone: Its matching antigen is unknown.

Trimming removed 1 base at V and 3 bases at J, with 13 bases between. Germline CDR1 KGHSH, CDR2 LQKENI. The CDR3 runs 15 residues. PCR involved 60 Vbeta and 13 Jbeta primers. Authors' analysis steps: There were tens of millions of unique TCR beta chains by a later count, and 8.5 million to 14 million of them were shared. Produced via immunoSEQ multiplex PCR; TCRdb's table is partial and in-frame only. The DNA was the basis for D and trimming; V, J and clone size are from that table. The sample has about 110,000 clones, around 83% seen once. Sequencing was carried out using PBMCs. The TCR originated in an older woman in good health and CMV-seropositive. The chain recombines TRBV18 with TRBJ2-7, with D tentatively TRBD1 (6 bases). CDR3 loop: CASSPLGQIDYEQYF. CDR3 in DNA: TGTGCCAGCTCACCACTCGGACAGATAGACTACGAGCAGTACTTC.